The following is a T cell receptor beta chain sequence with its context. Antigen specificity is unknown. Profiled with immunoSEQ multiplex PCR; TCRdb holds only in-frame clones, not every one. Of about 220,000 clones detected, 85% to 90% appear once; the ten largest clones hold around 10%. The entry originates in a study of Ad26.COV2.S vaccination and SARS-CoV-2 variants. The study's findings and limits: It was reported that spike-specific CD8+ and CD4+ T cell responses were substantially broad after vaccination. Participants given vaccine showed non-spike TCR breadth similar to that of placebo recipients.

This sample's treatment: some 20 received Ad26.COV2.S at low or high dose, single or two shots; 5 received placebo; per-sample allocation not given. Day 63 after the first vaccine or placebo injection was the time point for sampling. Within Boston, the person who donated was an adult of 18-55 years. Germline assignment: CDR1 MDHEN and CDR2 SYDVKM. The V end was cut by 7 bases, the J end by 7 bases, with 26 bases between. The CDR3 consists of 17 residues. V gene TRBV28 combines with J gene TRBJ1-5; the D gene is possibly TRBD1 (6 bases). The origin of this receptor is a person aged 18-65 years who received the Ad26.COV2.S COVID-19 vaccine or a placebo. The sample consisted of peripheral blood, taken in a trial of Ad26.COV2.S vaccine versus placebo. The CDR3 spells CASTTRGLTGRGQPQHF. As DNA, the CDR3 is TGTGCCAGCACCACTAGGGGCCTTACAGGGAGAGGACAGCCCCAGCATTTT.